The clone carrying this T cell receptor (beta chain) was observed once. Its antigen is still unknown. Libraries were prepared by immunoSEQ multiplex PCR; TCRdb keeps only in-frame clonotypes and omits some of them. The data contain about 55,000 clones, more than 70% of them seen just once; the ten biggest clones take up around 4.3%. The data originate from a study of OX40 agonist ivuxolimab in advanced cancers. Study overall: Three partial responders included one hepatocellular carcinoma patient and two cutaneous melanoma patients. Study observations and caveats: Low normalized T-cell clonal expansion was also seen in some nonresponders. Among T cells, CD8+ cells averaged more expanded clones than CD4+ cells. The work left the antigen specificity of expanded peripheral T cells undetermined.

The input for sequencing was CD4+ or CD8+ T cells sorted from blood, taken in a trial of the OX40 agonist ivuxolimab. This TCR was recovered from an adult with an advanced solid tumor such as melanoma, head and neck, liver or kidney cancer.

CDR3 sequence: CASSRTGFQETQYF. The CDR3 DNA sequence: TGTGCCAGTAGCCGGACAGGGTTCCAAGAGACCCAGTACTTC. The chain has TRBV19 and TRBJ2-5; 8 bases are a match to TRBD1. This CDR3 has 14 amino acids. V gave up 6 bases and J gave up 1 base; unmatched junction bases: 4. The germline V gene has CDR1 LNHDA and CDR2 SQIVND (reference sequence).